Shown below are 5 T cell receptor beta chains from a single sample sequenced in a study of blood T cell repertoires in COVID-19. Data came from immunoSEQ multiplex PCR; TCRdb stores just in-frame clones and leaves some out. The table includes more than 110,000 clones, approximately 81% detected once. The sequenced material came from PBMCs or T cells enriched from blood (not recorded which). The source is a man in his forties or fifties with acute COVID-19.

The rearrangement links TRBV15 to TRBJ2-3; tentatively, D is TRBD2 (6 bases). V was clipped by 5 bases and J by 3 bases, with 18 bases between them. The germline CDR1 and CDR2 sequences are LNHNV and YYDKDF (reference sequence). CDR3 length: 16 amino acids. CDR3 sequence reads: CATSSWEVRETDTQYF. In DNA form, the CDR3 reads TGTGCCACCAGCTCCTGGGAGGTAAGAGAGACAGATACGCAGTATTTT.

This clone was counted only a few times. The chain combines TRBV6-5 with TRBJ1-6; D not certain. Trimming left V 7 bases short and J 5 bases short, with 12 bases between. The CDR3 contains 14 residues. The V gene's germline CDR1 is MNHEY and CDR2 SVGAGI. The CDR3 loop reads CASTRERDNSPLHF. The DNA for the CDR3 is TGTGCCAGCACCCGAGAGCGGGATAATTCACCCCTCCACTTT.

V is TRBV7-2 and J is TRBJ2-5; no clear D. CDR3 length: 14 amino acids. V shed 6 bases and J shed 2 bases, with 13 bases lying between them. The V gene's germline CDR1 is SGHTA and CDR2 FQGNSA. The CDR3 sequence: CASSSTQRQETQYF. The CDR3 DNA sequence: TGTGCCAGCAGTTCGACCCAGCGACAAGAGACCCAGTACTTC.

The chain employs TRBV9 and TRBJ2-3; 7 bases agree with TRBD2. This CDR3 has 16 residues. V lost 3 bases and J lost 2; bases outside the gene matches: 9. Germline values: CDR1 SGDLS, CDR2 YYNGEE. The DNA of the CDR3 is TGTGCCAGCAGCGGCAGACTAGCTAGCGACACAGATACGCAGTATTTT. Amino acids: CASSGRLASDTDTQYF. Complete variable domain (other parts from reference TRBV9 and TRBJ2-3): DSGVTQTPKHLITATGQRVTLRCSPRSGDLSVYWYQQSLDQGLQFLIQYYNGEERAKGNILERFSAQQFPDLHSELNLSSLELGDSALYFCASSGRLASDTDTQYFGPGTRLTVL.

The V call is TRBV11-2, the J call TRBJ2-2; D may be TRBD2 (5 bases). The V end was cut by 5 bases, the J end by 7 bases, with 11 bases between. This CDR3 has 13 residues. The germline CDR1 and CDR2 sequences are SGHAT and FQNNGV. CDR3 nucleotides: TGTGCCAGCAGCCTCGAGGGAATCGGGGAGCTGTTTTTT. It specifies CASSLEGIGELFF.